These 6 T cell receptor beta chains came from one sample sequenced in a study of shared clonotypes between healthy human individuals. Assay used: immunoSEQ multiplex PCR; TCRdb lists only in-frame clones, some missing. Of fewer than 600,000 clones in the sample, 70% to 80% were seen once. The sample comprised PBMCs. The receptors stem from a woman aged 35 to 49 in good health. Some clones in this sample may be carry-over from other donors' samples.

The chain carries TRBV15 and TRBJ2-5; possibly TRBD2 for D (6 bases). Germline CDR1 LNHNV, CDR2 YYDKDF (reference sequence). V lost 0 bases, J lost 4 bases, and 18 bases lay in between. CDR3 length equals 17 residues. In nucleotides, the CDR3 is TGTGCCACCAGCAGAGATACGGAGGGAGGAAATAGAGAGACCCAGTACTTC. Amino acid sequence: CATSRDTEGGNRETQYF.

This chain links TRBV9 with TRBJ2-1; D not resolved. This CDR3 region has 13 residues. Germline V CDR1 and CDR2: SGDLS, YYNGEE. Trimming left V 4 bases short and J 6 bases short, with 11 bases between. CDR3 sequence: CASSLGPSNEQFF. The CDR3 region has the DNA TGTGCCAGCAGCCTAGGACCCAGCAATGAGCAGTTCTTC.

Points on this clone: The sample has other DNA sequences that encode this CDR3 too. The chain uses TRBV7-9 and TRBJ2-7, with TRBD1 matching over 7 bases. The germline V gene has CDR1 SEHNR and CDR2 FQNEAQ (reference sequence). This CDR3 is built from 14 residues. V was clipped by 6 bases and J by 1 base; unmatched bases: 6. The CDR3 sequence: CASSRRTGSYEQYF. In DNA form, the CDR3 reads TGTGCCAGCAGTCGAAGGACAGGATCCTACGAGCAGTACTTC.

This rearrangement joins TRBV10-3 to TRBJ2-5, with D unclear. The V end was cut by 0 bases, the J end by 6 bases, with 11 bases between. CDR1 ENHRY and CDR2 SYGVKD come from the germline V gene. CDR3 length: 14 residues. CDR3: CAISESVTEKTQYF. Written as DNA, the CDR3 is TGTGCCATCAGTGAGTCGGTCACGGAAAAGACCCAGTACTTC.

This clone has a handful of counts. J is TRBJ2-7 and V is TRBV5-4; 10 bases agree with TRBD2. J lost 3 bases, V lost 4 bases, and 10 bases had no gene match. The CDR3 sequence is 16 residues long. Germline loops: CDR1 SGHNT, CDR2 YYREEE (reference sequence). CDR3 sequence reads: CASSPRGTSDLYEQYF. In DNA, the CDR3 is TGTGCCAGCAGCCCGAGGGGGACTAGCGACCTCTACGAGCAGTACTTC. The whole variable domain, remainder taken from reference TRBV5-4 and TRBJ2-7, is ETGVTQSPTHLIKTRGQQVTLRCSSQSGHNTVSWYQQALGQGPQFIFQYYREEENGRGNFPPRFSGLQFPNYSSELNVNALELDDSALYLCASSPRGTSDLYEQYFGPGTRLTVT.

This sequence joins TRBV5-6 and TRBJ1-2; TRBD1 matches 7 bases. The CDR3 runs 15 residues. In germline, CDR1 is SGHDT, CDR2 YYEEEE. Trimming at V came to 0 bases and at J to 0 bases, leaving 2 bases not matched to a gene. The CDR3 here is CASSLGGTANYGYTF. The DNA for the CDR3 is TGTGCCAGCAGCTTGGGCGGGACAGCTAACTATGGCTACACCTTC.